This entry lists 26 T cell receptor beta chains sequenced from one sample in a study of long-term antiretroviral therapy in people with HIV. Researchers report immunoSEQ v3.0 was run at survey level. Profiled with immunoSEQ multiplex PCR; TCRdb holds only in-frame clones, not every one. This repertoire shows roughly 16,000 clones, around 81% found once; its top ten account for roughly 9%. The specimen was unsorted PBMCs, collected 0.3 years before starting antiretroviral therapy. The receptors derive from a man aged 45-65 years with HIV.

CDR3 loop: CASSQGSGLSSGANVLTF. The CDR3 nucleotides are TGCGCCAGCAGCCAAGGGTCAGGGCTTAGCTCTGGGGCCAACGTCCTGACTTTC. The genes are TRBV4-1 and TRBJ2-6, with D perhaps TRBD1 (5 bases). CDR1 MGHRA and CDR2 YSYEKL come from the germline V gene. The CDR3 is 18 amino acids. V was pared by 1 base and J by 0 bases, with 13 bases between.

The J gene is TRBJ1-5, the V gene TRBV18; D is unresolved. Germline CDR1 KGHSH, CDR2 LQKENI. CDR3 length: 13 residues. V lost 0 bases and J lost 9, with 9 bases in between. Here the CDR3 reads CASSPPSQGPQHF. In nucleotides, the CDR3 is TGTGCCAGCTCACCACCTTCTCAAGGGCCCCAGCATTTT.

The chain has TRBV10-3 and TRBJ2-3, with D maybe TRBD1 (5 bases). The ends were cut back, 2 bases at V and 3 bases at J, with 15 bases in the middle. There are 16 residues in the CDR3. CDR1 and CDR2 (germline): ENHRY, SYGVKD. CDR3 sequence (DNA): TGTGCCATCAGTGAGACAGGACGCCCTAAGACAGATACGCAGTATTTT. Translated: CAISETGRPKTDTQYF.

This chain uses TRBV5-4 with TRBJ2-3; 8 positions agree with TRBD1. The V segment lost 4 bases and the J segment 5 bases; nucleotides outside the gene matches: 6. Per germline, CDR1 SGHNT and CDR2 YYREEE (reference sequence). The CDR3 covers 14 residues. The CDR3 DNA is TGTGCCAGCAGCCGGACAGGGAGTTTAGATACGCAGTATTTT. Protein sequence: CASSRTGSLDTQYF. Variable domain in full (rest from reference TRBV5-4 and TRBJ2-3): ETGVTQSPTHLIKTRGQQVTLRCSSQSGHNTVSWYQQALGQGPQFIFQYYREEENGRGNFPPRFSGLQFPNYSSELNVNALELDDSALYLCASSRTGSLDTQYFGPGTRLTVL.

Concerning this clone itself: The same CDR3 also results from other DNA sequences found in this sample. The CDR3 region has the DNA TGTGCCAGTAGTATAGATCGGAAAAGCACAGATACGCAGTATTTT. It translates to CASSIDRKSTDTQYF. This rearrangement joins TRBV19 to TRBJ2-3; D remains ambiguous. The CDR3 has 15 amino acids. Trimming took off 0 bases at V and 0 bases at J, with 7 bases between the two ends. CDR1 is LNHDA, CDR2 SQIVND, per germline (reference sequence).

The chain links TRBV5-1 to TRBJ1-6, with D possibly matching TRBD1 (5 bases). The CDR3 length is 13 residues. The V end was cut by 4 bases, the J end by 7 bases, with 9 bases between. From germline, CDR1 is SGHRS and CDR2 YFSETQ. Written as DNA, the CDR3 is TGCGCCAGCAGCCGAGACAGCAATTCACCCCTCCACTTT. Translated, it gives CASSRDSNSPLHF.

The chain uses TRBV27 and TRBJ2-3; D is ambiguous. CDR1 is MNHEY, CDR2 SMNVEV, per germline (reference sequence). V lost 5 bases and J 2 bases, leaving 20 bases between the germline ends. The CDR3 runs 17 residues. CDR3 bases: TGTGCCAGCAGTCCTATATGGATCCAGAGTATCACAGATACGCAGTATTTT. It specifies CASSPIWIQSITDTQYF.

This rearrangement joins TRBV11-3 to TRBJ2-7; no reliable D call. Looked up from germline, CDR1 is SGHNT and CDR2 is YENEEA. This CDR3 is 11 amino acids long. Trimming shortened V by 6 bases and J by 6 bases, and 9 bases separated the two germline ends. The CDR3 here is CASSRSREQYF. In DNA, the CDR3 is TGTGCCAGCAGTCGTAGCCGCGAGCAGTACTTC.

This clone has just a few counts. Germline and junction disagree at one end, which may indicate a read error. This chain connects TRBV7-3 to TRBJ1-2; no reliable D call. CDR1 is SGHTA and CDR2 is FQGTGA in the germline V gene. This CDR3 region has 13 residues. CDR3 nucleotide sequence: TGTGCCAGCAGCTCCCAAAGGTCCGCGCTCCTTCTCTTC. Translation gives CASSSQRSALLLF.

This clone has just one count. The chain recombines TRBV9 with TRBJ2-5; D not certain. V was cut by 3 bases and J by 0 bases, with 15 bases left in between. Germline V CDR1 and CDR2: SGDLS, YYNGEE. The CDR3 spans 16 residues. The CDR3 here is CASSGGEVTYQETQYF. CDR3 DNA sequence: TGTGCCAGCAGCGGCGGAGAAGTAACGTACCAAGAGACCCAGTACTTC. Looking up the rest from reference TRBV9 and TRBJ2-5 gives the full variable domain: DSGVTQTPKHLITATGQRVTLRCSPRSGDLSVYWYQQSLDQGLQFLIQYYNGEERAKGNILERFSAQQFPDLHSELNLSSLELGDSALYFCASSGGEVTYQETQYFGPGTRLLVL.

The V gene is TRBV28, the J gene TRBJ1-2; 8 nucleotides match TRBD1. CDR3 length equals 13 residues. V lost 5 bases, J lost 4 bases, and 3 bases stayed unmatched. CDR1 MDHEN and CDR2 SYDVKM come from the germline V gene. CDR3 in amino acids: CASSLTGGYGYTF. In nucleotides, the CDR3 is TGTGCCAGCAGTCTCACAGGGGGCTATGGCTACACCTTC.

The chain has TRBV19 and TRBJ2-5; D not resolved. Trimming stripped 7 bases from V and 1 base from J, with 13 bases between. Germline-derived CDR1 and CDR2 are LNHDA and SQIVND (reference sequence). The CDR3 runs to 14 residues. The CDR3 sequence: CASKGQTLQETQYF. CDR3 DNA sequence: TGTGCCAGTAAAGGGCAGACTCTCCAAGAGACCCAGTACTTC.

V usage is TRBV18 and J usage is TRBJ2-7; unclear D gene. CDR1 and CDR2 (germline): KGHSH, LQKENI. V lost 3 bases to trimming and J lost 2 bases, with 11 bases between them. The CDR3 is made up of 14 amino acids. CDR3 bases: TGTGCCAGCTCACCTAGGATGTTTACCTACGAGCAGTACTTC. Translating gives CASSPRMFTYEQYF.

DNA for the CDR3: TGTGCCTGGAGTAAGGTCTCGCAGGTCCCCAACTATGGCTACACCTTC. Residues: CAWSKVSQVPNYGYTF. The chain combines TRBV30 with TRBJ1-2, with D hard to call. Trimming stripped 2 bases from V and 2 bases from J, with 18 bases between. Germline V lookup: CDR1 GTSNPN, CDR2 SVGIG (reference sequence). This CDR3 has 16 amino acids.

The chain combines TRBV27 with TRBJ2-3; perhaps D is TRBD1 or TRBD2 (5 bases each). This CDR3 contains 16 residues. Trimming took off 0 bases at V and 2 bases at J, with 12 bases between the two ends. CDR1 is MNHEY and CDR2 is SMNVEV in the germline V gene (reference sequence). Written as DNA, the CDR3 is TGTGCCAGCAGTTTATCCGGGGACCAACTCACAGATACGCAGTATTTT. Amino acids: CASSLSGDQLTDTQYF.

The chain is built from TRBV2 and TRBJ2-6; 10 positions match TRBD1. CDR1 is SNHLY, CDR2 FYNNEI, per germline. J lost 4 bases, V lost 6 bases, and 12 bases had no gene match. The CDR3 runs 18 residues. The CDR3 protein is CASSPGTGVSSGANVLTF. For the CDR3, the DNA is TGTGCCAGCAGCCCCGGGACAGGGGTTTCGAGCGGGGCCAACGTCCTGACTTTC.

The V and J genes are TRBV6-4 and TRBJ2-2, with 7 bases lining up with TRBD1. The CDR3 extends over 15 amino acids. V was clipped by 4 bases and J by 0 bases; unmatched bases: 2. Germline CDR1 MRHNA, CDR2 SNTAGT. The CDR3 loop is CASSVQGANTGELFF. The CDR3 region has the DNA TGTGCCAGCAGTGTGCAGGGGGCGAACACCGGGGAGCTGTTTTTT.

This sequence joins TRBV4-1 and TRBJ1-2; tentative D call: TRBD1 (5 bases). Trimming stripped 3 bases from V and 4 bases from J, with 12 bases between. CDR3 size: 14 residues. From germline, CDR1 is MGHRA and CDR2 YSYEKL. The CDR3 bases are TGCGCCAGCAGCCATTCGACAGATGGCTATGGCTACACCTTC. Translation: CASSHSTDGYGYTF.

The chain carries TRBV19 and TRBJ1-2; D uncertain. Germline loops: CDR1 LNHDA, CDR2 SQIVND (reference sequence). V was shortened by 0 bases and J by 5 bases, with 13 bases between the two germline ends. This CDR3 comprises 15 residues. The CDR3 bases are TGTGCCAGTAGTATAGAACTCCAGTTGGGTTATGGCTACACCTTC. Protein sequence: CASSIELQLGYGYTF.

V gene TRBV2 combines with J gene TRBJ2-5; no clear D gene. V was shortened by 5 bases and J by 0 bases, with 7 bases between the two germline ends. From germline, CDR1 is SNHLY and CDR2 FYNNEI. The CDR3 has 13 residues. The CDR3 spells CASSPENQETQYF. Written as DNA, the CDR3 is TGTGCCAGCAGTCCCGAAAACCAAGAGACCCAGTACTTC.

The chain is built from TRBV27 and TRBJ1-2, with D unclear. Germline V CDR1 and CDR2: MNHEY, SMNVEV (reference sequence). This CDR3 has 14 amino acids. Trimming removed 0 bases at V and 2 bases at J, with 7 bases between. CDR3 DNA: TGTGCCAGCAGTTTATCGGGCAGAAACTATGGCTACACCTTC. It translates to CASSLSGRNYGYTF.

This clone has only one observation. This sequence joins TRBV18 and TRBJ1-2; a weak D match, TRBD1 (5 bases). This CDR3 comprises 15 residues. Deletions cut 0 bases from V and 3 bases from J, with 11 bases between. Germline values: CDR1 KGHSH, CDR2 LQKENI. CDR3 in amino acids: CASSPPGATYYGYTF. The CDR3, as DNA: TGTGCCAGCTCACCACCCGGGGCAACCTACTATGGCTACACCTTC.

V and J are TRBV7-2 and TRBJ2-5; D possibly corresponds to TRBD1 (7 bases). Germline V gene sequence: CDR1 SGHTA, CDR2 FQGNSA. The CDR3 runs to 16 residues. The V end lost 5 bases, the J end lost 4 bases, and 20 bases lay between the germline ends. The CDR3 region has the DNA TGTGCCAGCAGCCGGAGGGGCAGGGGGTGGGTAGAGACCCAGTACTTC. This sequence encodes CASSRRGRGWVETQYF.

V gene TRBV5-4 combines with J gene TRBJ2-5; the match to TRBD1 covers 8 bases. Germline V gene data show CDR1 as SGHNT and CDR2 as YYREEE (reference sequence). After removal of 0 bases from V and 5 bases from J, the junction contained 9 bases not matched to a gene. CDR3 size: 16 residues. The CDR3 DNA follows: TGTGCCAGCAGCTTGGATGGGACAGGATTTCGCGAGACCCAGTACTTC. It yields the protein CASSLDGTGFRETQYF.

This clone has only a few counts. The chain uses TRBV7-9 and TRBJ1-3, with 8 positions matching TRBD1. Germline values: CDR1 SEHNR, CDR2 FQNEAQ (reference sequence). With V trimmed by 5 bases and J by 8 bases, 11 bases remained unmatched. The CDR3 has 15 amino acids. The CDR3 DNA follows: TGTGCCAGCAGCCGCGTCCCGGGACAGGAACACACCATATATTTT. Protein: CASSRVPGQEHTIYF.

This sequence joins TRBV6-4 and TRBJ2-1; 7 bases line up with TRBD1. From germline, CDR1 is MRHNA and CDR2 SNTAGT. The CDR3 has 17 residues. Trimming at V came to 0 bases and at J to 3 bases, leaving 8 bases not matched to a gene. The CDR3 DNA reads as TGTGCCAGCAGTGACTCGAGCACCCAGGGGGACTACAATGAGCAGTTCTTC. This sequence encodes CASSDSSTQGDYNEQFF.